The 13 T cell receptor beta chains reported below all come from one sample, sequenced in a study of human T cells and chemical hapten exposure. The time point here: patch test 2, 6 weeks after DPC sensitization. Specified treatment: therapeutic diphenylcyclopropenone sensitization with weekly scalp DPC. TCRdb analysed the RACE reads with MiXCR anew, one entry per CDR3 protein. The data show some 42,000 distinct CDR3 sequences, around 9.3% seen once. Specimen: whole blood, collected in connection with sensitization to the hapten diphenylcyclopropenone (DPC). Receptors were obtained from a woman aged 35 to 49 with alopecia areata. Some clones in this sample may be carry-over from other donors' samples.

This clonotype was seen ten or more times. J is TRBJ1-6 and V is TRBV5-4; weak D call: TRBD1 (6 bases). Trimming removed 2 bases from V and 14 bases from J, with 14 bases in between. CDR3 length: 13 residues. Germline lookup yields CDR1 SGHNT and CDR2 YYREEE (reference sequence). CDR3 residues: CASSFDGGRTLHF. The CDR3 nucleotides read TGTGCCAGCAGCTTTGATGGGGGGCGCACCCTCCACTTT. Supplemented by reference TRBV5-4 and TRBJ1-6, the full variable domain reads ETGVTQSPTHLIKTRGQQVTLRCSSQSGHNTVSWYQQALGQGPQFIFQYYREEENGRGNFPPRFSGLQFPNYSSELNVNALELDDSALYLCASSFDGGRTLHFGNGTRLTVT.

The rearrangement links TRBV3-1 to TRBJ1-2; D is possibly TRBD1 (5 bases). Per germline, CDR1 LGHDT and CDR2 YNNKEL (reference sequence). The CDR3 contains 15 residues. The V end lost 3 bases, the J end lost 2 bases, and 13 bases lay between the germline ends. Written as DNA, the CDR3 is TGTGCCAGCAGCCAGAGAGCAGGGCTCAACTATGGCTACACCTTC. This translates into CASSQRAGLNYGYTF.

This clonotype turned up a few times. V and J are TRBV5-1 and TRBJ1-4; D not certain. V was trimmed by 5 bases and J by 6 bases, leaving 17 bases between them. The CDR3 extends over 15 amino acids. Germline V gives CDR1 SGHRS, CDR2 YFSETQ. The CDR3 coding sequence is TGCGCCAGCAGTCCCGGGCCTCCCCGGGATGAAAAACTGTTTTTT. Amino acid sequence: CASSPGPPRDEKLFF.

The rearrangement joins TRBV12-3 or TRBV12-4 to TRBJ1-5; D possibly corresponds to TRBD1 (5 bases). Between the trimmed V and J ends, which lost 2 bases and 1 base, there was a span of 9 bases. This CDR3 has 15 amino acids. CDR3 sequence: CASSLRQGSNQPQHF. The CDR3 nucleotides read TGTGCCAGCAGTTTACGGCAGGGAAGCAATCAGCCCCAGCATTTT.

The gene calls are TRBV18 and TRBJ1-5; 11 bases are shared with TRBD1. V lost 0 bases, J lost 7 bases, and 11 bases stayed unmatched. The germline V gene encodes CDR1 KGHSH and CDR2 LQKENI. CDR3 length: 18 residues. The CDR3 sequence: CASSPPGTGGRRGQPQHF. Written as DNA, the CDR3 is TGTGCCAGCTCACCACCTGGGACAGGGGGACGGCGGGGGCAGCCCCAGCATTTT.

This clonotype has a count of ten or more. The chain employs TRBV6-2 or TRBV6-3 and TRBJ2-1; D is perhaps TRBD2 (6 bases). Germline CDR1 is MNHEY and CDR2 is SVGEGT. The CDR3 length is 14 residues. Trimming shortened V by 7 bases and J by 0 bases, and 10 bases separated the two germline ends. The CDR3 coding sequence is TGTGCCAGCACGGCGGGGAGCTCCTACAATGAGCAGTTCTTC. This encodes CASTAGSSYNEQFF.

This clonotype was recorded many times. This chain joins TRBV30 and TRBJ1-6, with 9 positions matching TRBD1. J lost 10 bases, V lost 0 bases, and 4 bases had no gene match. The CDR3 loop spans 14 amino acids. Germline CDR1 is GTSNPN and CDR2 is SVGIG (reference sequence). CDR3 bases: TGTGCCTGGAGTGTCGGGACAGGGAACTCACCCCTCCACTTT. It is translated as CAWSVGTGNSPLHF. The full variable domain, its missing parts supplied by reference TRBV30 and TRBJ1-6, is SQTIHQWPATLVQPVGSPLSLECTVEGTSNPNLYWYRQAAGRGLQLLFYSVGIGQISSEVPQNLSASRPQDRQFILSSKKLLLSDSGFYLCAWSVGTGNSPLHFGNGTRLTVT.

In this sample, this clonotype turned up many times. The chain couples TRBV7-9 to TRBJ2-1; D unclear. V was clipped by 5 bases and J by 7 bases, with 12 bases between them. The CDR3 length is 13 residues. Germline V gene data show CDR1 as SEHNR and CDR2 as FQNEAQ (reference sequence). CDR3: CASSTDMENEQFF. In DNA, the CDR3 is TGTGCCAGCAGCACCGACATGGAAAATGAGCAGTTCTTC.

This clonotype was recorded many times. This chain joins TRBV14 and TRBJ2-2; possible D gene TRBD2, 6 bases. Germline V gene sequence: CDR1 SGHDN, CDR2 FVKESK. V gave up 4 bases and J gave up 4 bases, with 10 bases separating them. CDR3 size: 14 residues. The CDR3 DNA reads as TGTGCCAGCAGCCCCCTGGGGGGCACCGGGGAGCTGTTTTTT. As protein: CASSPLGGTGELFF.

The chain has TRBV2 and TRBJ1-5; 7 bases are shared with TRBD1. The CDR3 runs to 14 residues. The V gene end was trimmed by 2 bases and the J gene end by 5 bases; junction bases not matched to a gene: 3. Germline CDR1 SNHLY, CDR2 FYNNEI. The CDR3 protein is CASSENRGDQPQHF. The CDR3 DNA reads as TGTGCCAGCAGTGAAAACAGGGGAGATCAGCCCCAGCATTTT. Full variable domain (rest looked up from reference TRBV2 and TRBJ1-5): EPEVTQTPSHQVTQMGQEVILRCVPISNHLYFYWYRQILGQKVEFLVSFYNNEISEKSEIFDDQFSVERPDGSNFTLKIRSTKLEDSAMYFCASSENRGDQPQHFGDGTRLSIL.

This clonotype was observed many times. The chain uses TRBV5-4 and TRBJ2-2; 7 nucleotides line up with TRBD2. CDR1 is SGHNT, CDR2 YYREEE, per germline (reference sequence). This CDR3 has 15 amino acids. V shed 2 bases, J shed 4 bases, and the junction held 5 bases outside the gene matches. The CDR3 is CASSFGLVSTGELFF. The CDR3 DNA sequence: TGTGCCAGCAGCTTTGGACTAGTTTCCACCGGGGAGCTGTTTTTT.

The chain combines TRBV28 with TRBJ2-7, with D unresolved. The V gene lost 2 bases and the J gene lost 3 bases, with 8 bases spanning the gap. Germline CDR1 reads MDHEN; CDR2 reads SYDVKM. The CDR3 is made up of 13 amino acids. Written as DNA, the CDR3 is TGTGCCAGCAGTTTACTTTCAGACTACGAGCAGTACTTC. Its protein product is CASSLLSDYEQYF.

J is TRBJ2-5 and V is TRBV28, with D perhaps matching TRBD1 or TRBD2 (5 bases each). Germline V lookup: CDR1 MDHEN, CDR2 SYDVKM. The V end lost 6 bases, the J end lost 5 bases, and 16 bases lay between the germline ends. CDR3 length: 14 residues. The CDR3 sequence: CASRPPLGDETQYF. The CDR3 DNA reads as TGTGCCAGCAGGCCCCCCCTGGGGGACGAGACCCAGTACTTC.